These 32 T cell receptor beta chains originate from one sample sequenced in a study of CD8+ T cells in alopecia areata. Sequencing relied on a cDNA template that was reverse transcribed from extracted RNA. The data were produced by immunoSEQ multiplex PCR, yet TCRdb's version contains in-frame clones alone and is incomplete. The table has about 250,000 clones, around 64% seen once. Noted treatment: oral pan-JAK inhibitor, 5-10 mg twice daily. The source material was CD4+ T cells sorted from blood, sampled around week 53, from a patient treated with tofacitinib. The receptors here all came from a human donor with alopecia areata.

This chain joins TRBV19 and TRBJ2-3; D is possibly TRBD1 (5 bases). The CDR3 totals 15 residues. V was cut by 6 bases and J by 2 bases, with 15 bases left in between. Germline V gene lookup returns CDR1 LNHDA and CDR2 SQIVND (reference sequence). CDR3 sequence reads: CASRPQGAITDTQYF. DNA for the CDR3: TGTGCCAGTAGGCCGCAAGGGGCTATCACAGATACGCAGTATTTT.

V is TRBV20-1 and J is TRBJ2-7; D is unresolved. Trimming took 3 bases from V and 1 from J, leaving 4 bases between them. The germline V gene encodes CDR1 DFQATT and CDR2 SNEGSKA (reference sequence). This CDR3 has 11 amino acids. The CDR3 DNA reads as TGCAGTGCTAGCACGTCCTACGAGCAGTACTTC. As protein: CSASTSYEQYF.

This CDR3 reads CACGQRGKEETQYF. The CDR3 DNA follows: TGTGCCTGTGGGCAGCGGGGGAAAGAAGAGACCCAGTACTTC. The rearrangement uses TRBV30 and TRBJ2-5; TRBD2 matches at 8 bases. This CDR3 contains 14 residues. Looked up from germline, CDR1 is GTSNPN and CDR2 is SVGIG (reference sequence). V shed 6 bases and J 3 bases; nucleotides not matched to a gene: 9.

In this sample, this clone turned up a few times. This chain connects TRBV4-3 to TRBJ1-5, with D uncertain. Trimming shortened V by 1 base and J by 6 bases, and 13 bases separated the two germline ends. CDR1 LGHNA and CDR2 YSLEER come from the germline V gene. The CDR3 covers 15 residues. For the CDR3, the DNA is TGCGCCAGCAGCCAAGGGCTCGGGAGGAGTCAGCCCCAGCATTTT. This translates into CASSQGLGRSQPQHF.

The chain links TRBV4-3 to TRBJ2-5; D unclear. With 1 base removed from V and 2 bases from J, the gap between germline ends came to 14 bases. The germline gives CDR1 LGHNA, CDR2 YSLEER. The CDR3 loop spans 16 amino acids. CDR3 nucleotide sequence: TGCGCCAGCAGCCAAGGATATGGCAGCAGACAAGAGACCCAGTACTTC. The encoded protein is CASSQGYGSRQETQYF.

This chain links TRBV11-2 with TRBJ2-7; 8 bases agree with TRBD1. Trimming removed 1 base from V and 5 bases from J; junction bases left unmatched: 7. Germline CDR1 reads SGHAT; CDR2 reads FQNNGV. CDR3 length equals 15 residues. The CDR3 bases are TGTGCCAGCAGCTTAGCGGACAGGGTACTCGACGAGCAGTACTTC. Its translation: CASSLADRVLDEQYF.

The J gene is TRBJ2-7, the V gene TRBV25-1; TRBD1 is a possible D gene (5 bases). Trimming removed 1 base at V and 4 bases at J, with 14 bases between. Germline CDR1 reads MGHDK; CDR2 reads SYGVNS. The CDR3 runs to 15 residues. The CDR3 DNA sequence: TGTGCCAGCAGTGAATCTCGTACAGGCCAGTACGAGCAGTACTTC. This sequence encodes CASSESRTGQYEQYF.

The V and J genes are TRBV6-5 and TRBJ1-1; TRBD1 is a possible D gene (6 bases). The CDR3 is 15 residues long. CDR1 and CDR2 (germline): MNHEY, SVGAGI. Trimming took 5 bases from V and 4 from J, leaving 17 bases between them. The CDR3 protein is CASSPIQGWSTEAFF. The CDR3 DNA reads TGTGCCAGCAGTCCCATACAGGGCTGGAGCACTGAAGCTTTCTTT.

In DNA, the CDR3 is TGTGCCACCAGCAGAGATGTGAGGACAAACTCCTACAATGAGCAGTTCTTC. This codes for CATSRDVRTNSYNEQFF. V is TRBV15 and J is TRBJ2-1, with a weak D call TRBD1 (5 bases). The V gene's germline CDR1 is LNHNV and CDR2 YYDKDF (reference sequence). Trimming took off 0 bases at V and 0 bases at J, with 12 bases between the two ends. This CDR3 comprises 17 residues.

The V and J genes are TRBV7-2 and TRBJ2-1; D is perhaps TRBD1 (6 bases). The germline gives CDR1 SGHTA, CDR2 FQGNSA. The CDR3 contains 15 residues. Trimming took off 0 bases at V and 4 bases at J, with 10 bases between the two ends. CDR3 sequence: CASSLASGVYNEQFF. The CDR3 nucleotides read TGTGCCAGCAGCTTAGCCTCAGGGGTATACAATGAGCAGTTCTTC.

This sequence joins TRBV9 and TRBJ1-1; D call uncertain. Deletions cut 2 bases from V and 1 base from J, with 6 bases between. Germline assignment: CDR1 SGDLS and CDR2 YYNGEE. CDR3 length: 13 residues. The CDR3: CASSVAWNTEAFF. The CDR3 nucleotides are TGTGCCAGCAGCGTTGCATGGAACACTGAAGCTTTCTTT. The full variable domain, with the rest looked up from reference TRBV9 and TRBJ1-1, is DSGVTQTPKHLITATGQRVTLRCSPRSGDLSVYWYQQSLDQGLQFLIQYYNGEERAKGNILERFSAQQFPDLHSELNLSSLELGDSALYFCASSVAWNTEAFFGQGTRLTVV.

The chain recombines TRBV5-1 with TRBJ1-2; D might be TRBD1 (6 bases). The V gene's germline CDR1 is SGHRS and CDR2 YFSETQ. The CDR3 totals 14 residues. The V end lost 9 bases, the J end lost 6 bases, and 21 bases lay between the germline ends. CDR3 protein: CATSLQGRSDGYTF. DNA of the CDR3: TGCGCCACCTCGCTACAGGGCCGATCGGATGGCTACACCTTC. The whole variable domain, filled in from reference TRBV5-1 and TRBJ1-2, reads KAGVTQTPRYLIKTRGQQVTLSCSPISGHRSVSWYQQTPGQGLQFLFEYFSETQRNKGNFPGRFSGRQFSNSRSEMNVSTLELGDSALYLCATSLQGRSDGYTFGSGTRLTVV.

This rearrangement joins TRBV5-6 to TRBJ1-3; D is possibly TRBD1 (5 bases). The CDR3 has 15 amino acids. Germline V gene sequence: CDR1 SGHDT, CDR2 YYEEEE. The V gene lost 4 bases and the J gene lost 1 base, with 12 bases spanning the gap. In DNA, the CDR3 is TGTGCCAGCAGCCTAGGGACGGCGTCTGGAAACACCATATATTTT. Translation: CASSLGTASGNTIYF.

The CDR3 DNA is TGCGCCAGCAGCCGTCGCCTTGGGGACACAGATACGCAGTATTTT. Amino acid sequence: CASSRRLGDTDTQYF. The chain links TRBV4-3 to TRBJ2-3; D gene uncertain. Per the germline V gene, CDR1 is LGHNA and CDR2 is YSLEER. V gave up 4 bases and J gave up 2 bases, with 13 bases separating them. This CDR3 spans 15 amino acids.

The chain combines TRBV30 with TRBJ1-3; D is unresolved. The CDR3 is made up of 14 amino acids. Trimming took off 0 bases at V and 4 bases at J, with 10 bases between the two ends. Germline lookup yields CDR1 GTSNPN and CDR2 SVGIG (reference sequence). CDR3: CAWSVRVSGNTIYF. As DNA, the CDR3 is TGTGCCTGGAGTGTACGAGTTTCCGGAAACACCATATATTTT.

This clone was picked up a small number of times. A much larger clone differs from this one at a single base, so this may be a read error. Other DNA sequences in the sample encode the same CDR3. The DNA of the CDR3 is TGTGCCAGCAGCTTAGAGCTTCAAGAGACCCAGTACTTC. This sequence encodes CASSLELQETQYF. The rearrangement links TRBV11-2 to TRBJ2-5; D remains ambiguous. The germline V gene has CDR1 SGHAT and CDR2 FQNNGV. The CDR3 contains 13 residues. With 0 bases removed from V and 2 bases from J, the gap between germline ends came to 4 bases.

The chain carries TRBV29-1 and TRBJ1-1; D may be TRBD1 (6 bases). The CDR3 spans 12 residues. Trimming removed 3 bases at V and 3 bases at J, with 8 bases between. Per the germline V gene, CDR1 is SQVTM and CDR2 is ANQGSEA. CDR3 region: CSVDQGHTEAFF. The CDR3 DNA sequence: TGCAGCGTTGACCAGGGGCACACTGAAGCTTTCTTT.

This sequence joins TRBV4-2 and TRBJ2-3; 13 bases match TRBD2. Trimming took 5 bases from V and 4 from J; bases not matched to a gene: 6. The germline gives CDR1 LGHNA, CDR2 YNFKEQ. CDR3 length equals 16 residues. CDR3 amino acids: CASSSTSGGAADTQYF. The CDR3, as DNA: TGTGCCAGCAGCAGCACTAGCGGGGGGGCGGCAGATACGCAGTATTTT.

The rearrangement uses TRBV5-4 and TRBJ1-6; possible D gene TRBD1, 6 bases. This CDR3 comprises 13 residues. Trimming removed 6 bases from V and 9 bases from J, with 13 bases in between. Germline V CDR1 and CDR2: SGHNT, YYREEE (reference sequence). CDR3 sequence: CASKDSSTSPLHF. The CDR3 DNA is TGTGCCAGCAAGGACAGTAGTACTTCACCCCTCCACTTT.

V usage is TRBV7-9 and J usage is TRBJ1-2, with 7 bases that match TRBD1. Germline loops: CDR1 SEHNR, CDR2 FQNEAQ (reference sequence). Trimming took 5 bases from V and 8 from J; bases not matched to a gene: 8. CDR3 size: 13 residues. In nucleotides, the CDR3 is TGTGCCAGCAGCCCGGGACAGCCAGAAGGCTACACCTTC. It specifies CASSPGQPEGYTF.

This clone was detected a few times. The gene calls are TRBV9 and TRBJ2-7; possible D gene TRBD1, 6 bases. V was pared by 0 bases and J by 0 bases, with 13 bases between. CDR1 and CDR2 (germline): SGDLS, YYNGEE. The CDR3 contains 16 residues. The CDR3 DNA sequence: TGTGCCAGCAGCGTAGCTACTGGGACAACCTCCTACGAGCAGTACTTC. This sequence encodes CASSVATGTTSYEQYF.

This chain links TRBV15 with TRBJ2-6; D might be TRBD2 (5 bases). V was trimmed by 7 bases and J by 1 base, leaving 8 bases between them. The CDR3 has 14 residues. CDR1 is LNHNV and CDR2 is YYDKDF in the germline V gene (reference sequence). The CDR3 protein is CATTSGSGANVLTF. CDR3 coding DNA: TGTGCCACCACCTCGGGGTCTGGGGCCAACGTCCTGACTTTC.

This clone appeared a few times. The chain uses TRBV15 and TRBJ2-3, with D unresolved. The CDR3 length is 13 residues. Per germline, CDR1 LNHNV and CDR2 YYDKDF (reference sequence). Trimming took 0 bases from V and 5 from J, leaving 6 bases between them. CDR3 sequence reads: CATSRDREDTQYF. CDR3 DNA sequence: TGTGCCACCAGCAGAGACAGAGAAGATACGCAGTATTTT.

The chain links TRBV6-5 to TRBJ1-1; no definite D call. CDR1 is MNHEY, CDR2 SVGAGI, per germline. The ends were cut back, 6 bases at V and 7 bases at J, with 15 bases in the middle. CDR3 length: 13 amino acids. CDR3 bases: TGTGCCAGCAGATTGGGCAGGTTTAATGAAGCTTTCTTT. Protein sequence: CASRLGRFNEAFF.

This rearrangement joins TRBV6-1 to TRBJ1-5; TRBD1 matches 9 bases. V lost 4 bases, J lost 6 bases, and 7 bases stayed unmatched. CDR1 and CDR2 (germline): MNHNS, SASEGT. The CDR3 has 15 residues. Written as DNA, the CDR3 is TGTGCCAGCAGTGGCACGGGACAGGGAGGTCAGCCCCAGCATTTT. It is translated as CASSGTGQGGQPQHF.

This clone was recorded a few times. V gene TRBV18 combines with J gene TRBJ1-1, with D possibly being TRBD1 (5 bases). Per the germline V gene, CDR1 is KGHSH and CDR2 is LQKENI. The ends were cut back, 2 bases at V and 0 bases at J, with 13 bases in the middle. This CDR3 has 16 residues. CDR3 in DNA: TGTGCCAGCTCACCAGGGGGGAGGCCCATGAACACTGAAGCTTTCTTT. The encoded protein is CASSPGGRPMNTEAFF.

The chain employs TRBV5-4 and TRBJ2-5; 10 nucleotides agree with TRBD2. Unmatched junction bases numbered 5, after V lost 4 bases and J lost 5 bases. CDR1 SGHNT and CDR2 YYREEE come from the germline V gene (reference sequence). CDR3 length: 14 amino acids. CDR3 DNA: TGTGCCAGCAGCGGGCTAGCGGGGGCTGAGACCCAGTACTTC. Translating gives CASSGLAGAETQYF.

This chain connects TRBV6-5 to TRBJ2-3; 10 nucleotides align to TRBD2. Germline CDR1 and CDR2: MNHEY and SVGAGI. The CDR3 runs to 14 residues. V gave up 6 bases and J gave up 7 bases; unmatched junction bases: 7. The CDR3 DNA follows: TGTGCCAGCAGGCCGGGACTAGCGATAAATACGCAGTATTTT. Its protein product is CASRPGLAINTQYF.

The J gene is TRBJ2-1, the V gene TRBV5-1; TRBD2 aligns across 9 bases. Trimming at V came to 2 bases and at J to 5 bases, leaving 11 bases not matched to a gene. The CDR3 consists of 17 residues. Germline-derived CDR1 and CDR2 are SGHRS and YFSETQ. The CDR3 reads CASSFTPSGGLDNEQFF. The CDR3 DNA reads TGCGCCAGCAGCTTTACCCCAAGCGGGGGGCTGGACAATGAGCAGTTCTTC.

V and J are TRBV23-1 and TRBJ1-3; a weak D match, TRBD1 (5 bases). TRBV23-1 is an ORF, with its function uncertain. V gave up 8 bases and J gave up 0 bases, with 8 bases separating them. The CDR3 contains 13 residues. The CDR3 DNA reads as TGCGCCAGCCTCGACAGCTCTGGAAACACCATATATTTT. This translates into CASLDSSGNTIYF.

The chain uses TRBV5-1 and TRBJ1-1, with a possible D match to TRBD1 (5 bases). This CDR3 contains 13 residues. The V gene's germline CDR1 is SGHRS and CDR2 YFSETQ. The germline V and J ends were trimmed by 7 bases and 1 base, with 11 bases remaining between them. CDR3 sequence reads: CASLGLPNTEAFF. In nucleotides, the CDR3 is TGCGCCAGCCTGGGACTTCCGAACACTGAAGCTTTCTTT.

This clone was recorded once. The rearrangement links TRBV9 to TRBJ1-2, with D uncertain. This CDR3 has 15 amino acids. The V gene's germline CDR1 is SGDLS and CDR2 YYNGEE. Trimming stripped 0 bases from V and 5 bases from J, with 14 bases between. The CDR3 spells CASSVDASPRYGYTF. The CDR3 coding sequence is TGTGCCAGCAGCGTAGATGCCTCCCCACGGTATGGCTACACCTTC.